The next 28 T cell receptor beta chains were all read from a single sample in a study of patients with pleural tuberculosis. One entry per CDR3 protein, called by TCRdb with MiXCR from the reads. This table holds some 48,000 distinct CDR3 sequences, around 7% found once. These receptor sequences come from a human donor with pleural tuberculosis.

On this clonotype itself: A read error may produce the germline difference seen at one junction end. The V and J genes are TRBV12-3 or TRBV12-4 and TRBJ1-5, with a weak D call TRBD1 (5 bases). This CDR3 is built from 12 residues. The chain's CDR3 is CASRQGNQPRHF. As DNA, the CDR3 is TGTGCCAGCAGGCAGGGAAATCAGCCCCGGCATTTT.

In nucleotides, the CDR3 is TGTGCCAGCAGAGGAGGAGCGGGAGGGTTTCCCGGGGAGCTGTTTTTT. Its translation: CASRGGAGGFPGELFF. V and J are TRBV12-3 or TRBV12-4 and TRBJ2-2; 10 bases line up with TRBD2. This CDR3 comprises 16 residues. Trimming cost V 6 bases and J 6 bases; bases outside gene matches: 10.

The table lists this clonotype with many counts. The gene calls are TRBV20-1 and TRBJ1-2; D unclear. Per germline, CDR1 DFQATT and CDR2 SNEGSKA (reference sequence). The V end lost 1 base, the J end lost 6 bases, and 12 bases lay between the germline ends. The CDR3 covers 13 residues. CDR3 in amino acids: CSARVPYQDGYTF. The CDR3 DNA reads as TGCAGTGCTAGAGTCCCCTACCAAGATGGCTACACCTTC.

In this sample, this clonotype turned up many times. V and J are TRBV11-1 and TRBJ1-2; TRBD1 aligns across 7 bases. The V segment lost 5 bases and the J segment 8 bases; nucleotides outside the gene matches: 8. Germline V lookup: CDR1 SGHAT, CDR2 FQDESV (reference sequence). This CDR3 has 13 residues. This CDR3 is CASSANRGWGYTF. CDR3 DNA sequence: TGTGCCAGCAGCGCGAACAGGGGTTGGGGCTACACCTTC. The full variable domain, in which reference TRBV11-1 and TRBJ1-2 provide the parts outside the CDR3, is EAEVAQSPRYKITEKSQAVAFWCDPISGHATLYWYRQILGQGPELLVQFQDESVVDDSQLPKDRFSAERLKGVDSTLKIQPAELGDSAMYLCASSANRGWGYTFGSGTRLTVV.

This clonotype was observed at least ten times. This chain's CDR3 is CASRPTSGRQNEQFF. The CDR3 DNA reads as TGTGCCAGCAGACCGACTAGCGGGAGGCAGAATGAGCAGTTCTTC. V and J are TRBV12-3 or TRBV12-4 and TRBJ2-1; TRBD2 matches 13 bases. After removal of 6 bases from V and 7 bases from J, the junction contained 6 bases not matched to a gene. CDR3 size: 15 residues.

Ten or more counts support this clonotype. V usage is TRBV20-1 and J usage is TRBJ2-1, with 7 positions matching TRBD1. Germline lookup yields CDR1 DFQATT and CDR2 SNEGSKA (reference sequence). The CDR3 runs to 13 residues. V lost 2 bases, J lost 9 bases, and 7 bases stayed unmatched. The CDR3, as DNA: TGCAGTGCTAGACGGACAGGTTTTGGTGAGCAGTTCTTC. This codes for CSARRTGFGEQFF.

This clonotype came up a few times. V usage is TRBV24-1 and J usage is TRBJ2-2, with D perhaps TRBD2 (6 bases). The V and J ends lost 3 bases and 6 bases respectively, with 10 bases between them. The CDR3 runs 14 residues. Germline CDR1 KGHDR, CDR2 SFDVKD. CDR3 sequence: CATSDHSGPGELFF. CDR3 sequence (DNA): TGTGCCACCAGTGATCATAGCGGCCCCGGGGAGCTGTTTTTT.

This clonotype showed up many times. This chain links TRBV20-1 with TRBJ2-7, with D unresolved. Germline V lookup: CDR1 DFQATT, CDR2 SNEGSKA (reference sequence). The CDR3 consists of 11 residues. Trimming removed 4 bases at V and 7 bases at J, with 11 bases between. The CDR3 protein is CSATVTGEQYF. As DNA, the CDR3 is TGCAGTGCTACCGTAACGGGTGAGCAGTACTTC.

The table lists this clonotype with many counts. The chain carries TRBV20-1 and TRBJ1-2; no definite D call. Germline-derived CDR1 and CDR2 are DFQATT and SNEGSKA (reference sequence). The CDR3 extends over 10 amino acids. V lost 1 base to trimming and J lost 6 bases, with 3 bases between them. The CDR3 bases are TGCAGTGCTAGAGGGGATGGCTACACCTTC. The encoded protein is CSARGDGYTF.

The rearrangement links TRBV14 to TRBJ1-4, with D possibly TRBD1 on 5 matching bases. The V end was cut by 4 bases, the J end by 4 bases, with 13 bases between. Germline lookup yields CDR1 SGHDN and CDR2 FVKESK. This CDR3 has 15 amino acids. CDR3 in amino acids: CASSPGTRRNEKLFF. CDR3 bases: TGTGCCAGCAGCCCGGGGACCCGACGTAATGAAAAACTGTTTTTT.

The sample holds many counts of this clonotype. The chain couples TRBV20-1 to TRBJ2-3, with TRBD2 identical over 11 bases. J lost 0 bases, V lost 5 bases, and 7 bases had no gene match. Germline V gives CDR1 DFQATT, CDR2 SNEGSKA (reference sequence). The CDR3 has 16 amino acids. The CDR3 DNA reads TGCAGTGCTCCCAAGACTAGCGGGGCCAGCACAGATACGCAGTATTTT. Amino acid sequence: CSAPKTSGASTDTQYF.

This clonotype has a handful of counts. The V gene is TRBV12-3 or TRBV12-4, the J gene TRBJ2-2, with 12 bases aligning to TRBD2. With 7 bases clipped from V and 6 bases from J, the junction kept 9 bases outside the gene matches. The CDR3 runs 16 residues. CDR3 sequence (DNA): TGTGCCAGCAAGACTAGCGGGAGAACCTCCGCCGGGGAGCTGTTTTTT. Protein product: CASKTSGRTSAGELFF.

This clonotype appeared many times. This chain joins TRBV11-2 and TRBJ2-1; D possibly corresponds to TRBD1 (6 bases). Germline lookup yields CDR1 SGHAT and CDR2 FQNNGV. The V and J ends lost 2 bases and 9 bases respectively, with 11 bases between them. This CDR3 comprises 13 residues. The CDR3 sequence: CASSLYRASEQFF. DNA of the CDR3: TGTGCCAGCAGCTTATACAGGGCCAGTGAGCAGTTCTTC.

This clonotype occurred many times. The chain recombines TRBV4-2 with TRBJ2-3; 9 bases map to TRBD2. J lost 0 bases, V lost 2 bases, and 6 bases had no gene match. This CDR3 has 17 amino acids. The germline CDR1 and CDR2 sequences are LGHNA and YNFKEQ. CDR3 bases: TGTGCCAGCAGCCAACCGACTAGCGGAATAAGCACAGATACGCAGTATTTT. Its protein product is CASSQPTSGISTDTQYF.

This clonotype has a count of ten or more. The chain recombines TRBV2 with TRBJ2-5; 7 bases line up with TRBD1. The V segment lost 7 bases and the J segment 1 base; nucleotides outside the gene matches: 3. CDR3 length: 13 amino acids. Per the germline V gene, CDR1 is SNHLY and CDR2 is FYNNEI. The CDR3 spells CASNWDSQETQYF. The CDR3 coding sequence is TGTGCCAGCAACTGGGACAGCCAAGAGACCCAGTACTTC.

At least ten counts were recorded for this clonotype. The chain couples TRBV3-1 to TRBJ1-1, with a weak D call TRBD1 (5 bases). This CDR3 spans 15 amino acids. Germline assignment: CDR1 LGHDT and CDR2 YNNKEL (reference sequence). The V end was cut by 6 bases, the J end by 1 base, with 15 bases between. CDR3 in amino acids: CASRPPSTGNTEAFF. Here the CDR3 DNA reads TGTGCCAGCAGGCCACCTTCAACAGGGAACACTGAAGCTTTCTTT.

This clonotype was counted only a few times. V and J are TRBV29-1 and TRBJ2-5; D unresolved. Trimming left V 1 base short and J 1 base short, with 10 bases between. Germline V CDR1 and CDR2: SQVTM, ANQGSEA. The CDR3 covers 14 residues. CDR3 nucleotide sequence: TGCAGCGTTGAAGTTACTACCTCCCAAGAGACCCAGTACTTC. It encodes CSVEVTTSQETQYF.

This clonotype was seen once. This may come from a read error, since a much larger clone is one base off. The rearrangement links TRBV4-1 to TRBJ2-3, with TRBD2 matching 8 bases. CDR3 length equals 15 residues. Germline CDR1 MGHRA, CDR2 YSYEKL. V lost 6 bases and J lost 1; bases outside the gene matches: 6. The DNA of the CDR3 is TGCGCCAGCAGAAAAGCGGGAGCTGGCACAGATACGCAGTATTTT. Its protein is CASRKAGAGTDTQYF.

This clonotype came up many times. The J gene is TRBJ2-1, the V gene TRBV6-1; the D call may be TRBD1 or TRBD2 (6 bases each). The germline V gene has CDR1 MNHNS and CDR2 SASEGT. The CDR3 covers 14 residues. The V and J ends lost 4 bases and 7 bases respectively, with 14 bases between them. In DNA form, the CDR3 reads TGTGCCAGCAGTGCAGAGGGGGGAAGGAATGAGCAGTTCTTC. Its protein is CASSAEGGRNEQFF.

This clonotype was picked up many times. This chain connects TRBV20-1 to TRBJ1-1; maybe TRBD1 (5 bases). This CDR3 comprises 14 residues. V gave up 1 base and J gave up 6 bases, with 15 bases separating them. CDR1 DFQATT and CDR2 SNEGSKA come from the germline V gene (reference sequence). The CDR3 is CSARVLGGKAEAFF. The CDR3 nucleotides read TGCAGTGCTAGAGTGCTGGGGGGGAAAGCTGAAGCTTTCTTT.

This clonotype was seen at least ten times. J is TRBJ1-1 and V is TRBV29-1; 8 bases are a match to TRBD1. The CDR3 runs 13 residues. V gave up 7 bases and J gave up 6 bases; unmatched junction bases: 10. CDR1 and CDR2 (germline): SQVTM, ANQGSEA. The CDR3, as DNA: TGCAGCGCGCCGGGACAGGAAACATCTGAAGCTTTCTTT. As protein: CSAPGQETSEAFF.

V and J are TRBV19 and TRBJ2-2; D tentatively reads TRBD1 or TRBD2 (5 bases each). The germline CDR1 and CDR2 sequences are LNHDA and SQIVND (reference sequence). This CDR3 region has 14 residues. The CDR3 loop is CAIKTGTHTGELFF. In DNA, the CDR3 is TGTGCTATAAAAACCGGGACCCACACCGGGGAGCTGTTTTTT.

This clonotype was detected ten times or more. The chain links TRBV4-2 to TRBJ2-7, with 9 bases identical to TRBD2. The length of the CDR3 is 15 residues. Germline V gene data show CDR1 as LGHNA and CDR2 as YNFKEQ. V lost 3 bases, J lost 2 bases, and 5 bases stayed unmatched. The CDR3 protein is CASSHLAGPTYEQYF. Here the CDR3 DNA reads TGTGCCAGCAGCCATCTAGCGGGACCGACCTACGAGCAGTACTTC.

This clonotype was observed at least ten times. The rearrangement uses TRBV14 and TRBJ2-5; D call uncertain. Trimming stripped 1 base from V and 1 base from J, with 7 bases between. The germline gives CDR1 SGHDN, CDR2 FVKESK. The CDR3 totals 14 residues. CDR3 nucleotides: TGTGCCAGCAGCCAAGGGTCGTCCCAAGAGACCCAGTACTTC. Translated: CASSQGSSQETQYF.

This clonotype was seen only a few times. This may arise from a read error, as a much more abundant clone is one base away. The chain carries TRBV20-1 and TRBJ1-5; D remains unclear. The germline CDR1 and CDR2 sequences are DFQATT and SNEGSKA (reference sequence). This CDR3 comprises 12 residues. V lost 7 bases, J lost 5 bases, and 12 bases lay in between. CDR3 amino acids: CSVTGLYQPQHF. CDR3 DNA: TGCAGTGTTACGGGCTTGTATCAGCCCCAGCATTTT.

V is TRBV29-1 and J is TRBJ2-3; TRBD2 matches at 8 bases. Trimming at V came to 6 bases and at J to 8 bases, leaving 10 bases not matched to a gene. CDR3 length equals 13 residues. CDR1 is SQVTM and CDR2 is ANQGSEA in the germline V gene. The CDR3 region has the DNA TGCAGCGTCCCGACTAGCGAGATCGCTACGCAGTATTTT. This sequence encodes CSVPTSEIATQYF.

This chain connects TRBV28 to TRBJ1-1; 9 nucleotides align to TRBD1. This CDR3 is 16 amino acids long. V shed 7 bases and J 7 bases; nucleotides not matched to a gene: 16. The V gene's germline CDR1 is MDHEN and CDR2 SYDVKM. CDR3 amino acids: CASISPGQGLKSEAFF. In DNA, the CDR3 is TGTGCCAGCATTTCCCCGGGACAGGGTCTCAAGAGTGAAGCTTTCTTT.

Notes on this clonotype: One base away lies a much larger clone, so this may be a sequencing read error. This chain links TRBV11-2 with TRBJ2-3, with 8 bases matching TRBD2. CDR3 length equals 15 residues. Germline values: CDR1 SGHAT, CDR2 FQNNGV. Here the CDR3 DNA reads TGTGCCGGCAGCTTCAACGGGAGGGAGGCAGATACGCAGTATTTT. Encoded protein: CAGSFNGREADTQYF.